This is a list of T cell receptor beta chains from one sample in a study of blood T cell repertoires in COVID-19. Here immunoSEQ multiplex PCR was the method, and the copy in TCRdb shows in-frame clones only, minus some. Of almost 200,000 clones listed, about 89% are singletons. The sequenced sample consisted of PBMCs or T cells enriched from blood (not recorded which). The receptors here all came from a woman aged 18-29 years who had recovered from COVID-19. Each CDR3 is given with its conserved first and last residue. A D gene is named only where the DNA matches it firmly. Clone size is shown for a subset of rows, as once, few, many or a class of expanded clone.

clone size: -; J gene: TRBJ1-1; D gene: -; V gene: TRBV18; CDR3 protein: CASSPNRNTEAFF; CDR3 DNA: TGTGCCAGCTCACCGAACAGGAACACTGAAGCTTTCTTT
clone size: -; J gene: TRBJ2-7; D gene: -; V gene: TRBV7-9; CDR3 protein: CASSQGQGGYEQYF; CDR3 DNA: TGTGCCAGCAGCCAGGGCCAGGGAGGCTACGAGCAGTACTTC
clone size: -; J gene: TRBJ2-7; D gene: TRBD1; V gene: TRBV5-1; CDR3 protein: CASSLSAGQVPYEQYF; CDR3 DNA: TGCGCCAGCAGCTTATCCGCGGGACAGGTTCCCTACGAGCAGTACTTC
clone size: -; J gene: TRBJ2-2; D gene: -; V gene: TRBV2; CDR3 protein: CASSEWDTPNTGELFF; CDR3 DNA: TGTGCCAGCAGTGAATGGGACACCCCGAACACCGGGGAGCTGTTTTTT
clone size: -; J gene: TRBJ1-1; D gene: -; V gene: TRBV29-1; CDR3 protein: CSVSDSLLKNTEAFF; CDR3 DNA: TGCAGCGTTTCAGACAGCCTTTTAAAGAACACTGAAGCTTTCTTT
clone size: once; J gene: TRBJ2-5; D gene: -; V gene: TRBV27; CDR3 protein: CASSFDVGRQETQYF; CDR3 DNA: TGTGCCAGCAGTTTTGATGTAGGGAGGCAAGAGACCCAGTACTTC
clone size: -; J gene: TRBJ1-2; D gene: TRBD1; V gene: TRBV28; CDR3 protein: CASSSPTGRSFGYTF; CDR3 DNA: TGTGCCAGCAGTTCCCCGACAGGGAGGTCATTCGGCTACACCTTC
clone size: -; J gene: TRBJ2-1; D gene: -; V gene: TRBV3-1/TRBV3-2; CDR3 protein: CASSPQTVGNEQFF; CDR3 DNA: TGTGCCAGCAGCCCTCAGACAGTTGGGAATGAGCAGTTCTTC
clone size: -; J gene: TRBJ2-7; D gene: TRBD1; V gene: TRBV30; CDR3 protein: CAWRGTGTGVNEQYF; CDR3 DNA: TGTGCCTGGAGGGGAACCGGGACAGGGGTCAACGAGCAGTACTTC
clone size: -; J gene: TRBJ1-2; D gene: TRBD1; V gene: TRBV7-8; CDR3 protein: CASSLGQRLYGYTF; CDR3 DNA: TGTGCCAGCAGCTTGGGACAGAGACTCTATGGCTACACCTTC
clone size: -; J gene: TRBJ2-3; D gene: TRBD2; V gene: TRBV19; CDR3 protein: CASSIGGLAGRDTQYF; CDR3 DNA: TGTGCCAGTAGTATTGGAGGACTAGCGGGGAGGGATACGCAGTATTTT
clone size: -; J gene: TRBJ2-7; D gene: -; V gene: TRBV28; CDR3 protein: CASGVSPYEQYF; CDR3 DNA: TGTGCCAGCGGAGTTAGCCCATACGAGCAGTACTTC
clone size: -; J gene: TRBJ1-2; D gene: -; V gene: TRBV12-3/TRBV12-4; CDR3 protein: CASSFLSSYGYTF; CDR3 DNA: TGTGCCAGCAGTTTTCTGTCCAGCTATGGCTACACCTTC